The rows below give T cell receptor beta chains drawn from one sample of a study of blood T cells in healthy people across ages. TCRdb reprocessed the 5' RACE reads via MiXCR and lists one record per CDR3 protein. In the table there are roughly 560,000 distinct CDR3 sequences, 24% of which are singletons. The same specimen was also included in a second study, on T cells of mothers and their children.

The sequencing input was blood. The receptors derive from a boy aged 5-17 years in good health. CDR3s include the opening cysteine and the closing phenylalanine or tryptophan. Each record gives: D gene, V gene, clone size, J gene, CDR3 protein, CDR3 DNA. A D gene is named only where the DNA matches it firmly. Some rows have no size entry. The others give once, few or many, or a class for an expanded clone.

d_call: -; v_call: TRBV24-1; clone_size: -; j_call: TRBJ2-3; cdr3_aa: CATSARPGVGPSTDTQYF; cdr3_nt: TGTGCCACCAGTGCGAGGCCGGGCGTGGGTCCTAGCACAGATACGCAGTATTTT
d_call: -; v_call: TRBV29-1; clone_size: few; j_call: TRBJ1-1; cdr3_aa: CSASGTTEAFF; cdr3_nt: TGCAGCGCCTCAGGGACCACTGAAGCTTTCTTT
d_call: TRBD2; v_call: TRBV29-1; clone_size: -; j_call: TRBJ2-1; cdr3_aa: CSHLTGGDNEQFF; cdr3_nt: TGCAGCCACCTTACGGGGGGGGACAATGAGCAGTTCTTC
d_call: TRBD1; v_call: TRBV27; clone_size: few; j_call: TRBJ1-4; cdr3_aa: CASSLLGQGVTNEKLFF; cdr3_nt: TGTGCCAGCAGTTTATTAGGACAGGGGGTGACTAATGAAAAACTGTTTTTT
d_call: -; v_call: TRBV20-1; clone_size: -; j_call: TRBJ2-4; cdr3_aa: CSASAPIAKNIQYF; cdr3_nt: TGCAGTGCTTCGGCCCCCATAGCCAAAAACATTCAGTACTTC
d_call: TRBD1; v_call: TRBV5-1; clone_size: many; j_call: TRBJ2-5; cdr3_aa: CASSPGTGRETQYF; cdr3_nt: TGTGCCAGCAGCCCGGGGACAGGGCGGGAGACCCAGTACTTC
d_call: TRBD1; v_call: TRBV28; clone_size: few; j_call: TRBJ1-4; cdr3_aa: CASSSTGVGEKLFF; cdr3_nt: TGTGCCAGCAGTTCGACAGGGGTGGGAGAAAAACTGTTTTTT
d_call: TRBD1; v_call: TRBV2; clone_size: few; j_call: TRBJ2-2; cdr3_aa: CASTEDRSNTGELFF; cdr3_nt: TGTGCCAGCACCGAGGACAGGTCGAACACCGGGGAGCTGTTTTTT
d_call: -; v_call: TRBV6-1; clone_size: few; j_call: TRBJ2-4; cdr3_aa: CASRLGGGGKNIQYF; cdr3_nt: TGTGCCAGCAGGTTGGGGGGCGGAGGCAAAAACATTCAGTACTTC
d_call: -; v_call: TRBV12-3/TRBV12-4; clone_size: -; j_call: TRBJ2-7; cdr3_aa: CASSSLGFEQYF; cdr3_nt: TGTGCCAGCAGCTCCTTAGGGTTCGAGCAGTACTTC
d_call: -; v_call: TRBV7-9; clone_size: few; j_call: TRBJ2-7; cdr3_aa: CASSLPGTRSYEQYF; cdr3_nt: TGTGCCAGCAGCTTACCGGGTACCCGGTCCTACGAGCAGTACTTC